Each of the 28 T cell receptor beta chains below was sequenced from the same sample in a study of blood T cell repertoires in COVID-19. Profiled with immunoSEQ multiplex PCR; TCRdb holds only in-frame clones, not every one. The table has about 64,000 clones, roughly 84% seen once. Sequenced material: peripheral blood. The receptor set was obtained from a woman in her fifties or sixties with acute or convalescent COVID-19.

V usage is TRBV4-1 and J usage is TRBJ2-3; D is undetermined. The CDR3 has 14 residues. Germline loops: CDR1 MGHRA, CDR2 YSYEKL. V was shortened by 0 bases and J by 10 bases, with 14 bases between the two germline ends. In nucleotides, the CDR3 is TGCGCCAGCAGCCAAGATCAATGGCCCCTGGCGCAGTATTTT. Its translation is CASSQDQWPLAQYF.

This chain connects TRBV13 to TRBJ2-5; 7 nucleotides agree with TRBD2. This CDR3 contains 16 residues. Unmatched junction bases numbered 13, after V lost 5 bases and J lost 4 bases. Germline CDR1 and CDR2: PRHDT and FYEKMQ (reference sequence). The CDR3 DNA is TGTGCCAGCAGCCCTGGTTTGCGGGGGATAGTAGAGACCCAGTACTTC. This encodes CASSPGLRGIVETQYF.

V usage is TRBV2 and J usage is TRBJ1-4; D is uncertain. The CDR3 consists of 11 residues. Germline-derived CDR1 and CDR2 are SNHLY and FYNNEI. The V and J ends lost 6 bases and 6 bases respectively, with 5 bases between them. The CDR3 sequence is CASRYHEKLFF. CDR3 sequence (DNA): TGTGCCAGCAGGTATCATGAAAAACTGTTTTTT.

The table lists this clone with a count of one. This CDR3 is CASSQEGTGSGTEAFF. CDR3 nucleotides: TGCGCCAGCAGCCAAGAAGGAACAGGTTCGGGCACTGAAGCTTTCTTT. The J gene is TRBJ1-1, the V gene TRBV4-1, with D tentatively TRBD1 (5 bases). The V and J ends lost 0 bases and 4 bases respectively, with 15 bases between them. Germline CDR1 and CDR2: MGHRA and YSYEKL. The CDR3 has 16 residues.

The count of this clone is one. The chain joins TRBV11-2 to TRBJ2-6; TRBD1 agrees at 12 bases. V gave up 7 bases and J gave up 1 base; unmatched junction bases: 5. In germline, CDR1 is SGHAT, CDR2 FQNNGV. This CDR3 spans 17 amino acids. The CDR3 loop is CASTRDRGRSGANVLTF. CDR3 nucleotide sequence: TGTGCCAGCACCCGGGACAGGGGGCGTTCTGGGGCCAACGTCCTGACTTTC.

CDR3 nucleotide sequence: TGTGCCACCAGTGCCCGGAGCACAGATACGCAGTATTTT. Translating gives CATSARSTDTQYF. V gene TRBV24-1 combines with J gene TRBJ2-3; unclear D gene. The V and J ends lost 5 bases and 0 bases respectively, with 5 bases between them. The germline V gene encodes CDR1 KGHDR and CDR2 SFDVKD. The CDR3 is made up of 13 amino acids.

The chain is built from TRBV30 and TRBJ1-5, with D tentatively TRBD1 (5 bases). Germline-derived CDR1 and CDR2 are GTSNPN and SVGIG (reference sequence). The CDR3 totals 13 residues. Trimming shortened V by 1 base and J by 6 bases, and 10 bases separated the two germline ends. The DNA of the CDR3 is TGTGCCTGGAGTGAGGGGATCGGTCAGCCCCAGCATTTT. This encodes CAWSEGIGQPQHF.

The V gene is TRBV7-2, the J gene TRBJ2-1, with 11 bases that match TRBD2. This CDR3 has 15 amino acids. Germline V gene sequence: CDR1 SGHTA, CDR2 FQGNSA. The V segment lost 1 base and the J segment 9 bases; nucleotides outside the gene matches: 5. The CDR3 protein is CASSLVAGGSLEQFF. The DNA for the CDR3 is TGTGCCAGCAGCTTAGTAGCGGGGGGGTCGCTTGAGCAGTTCTTC.

This clone turned up a few times. This chain links TRBV9 with TRBJ2-1; unclear D gene. The CDR3 is 12 residues long. Germline V lookup: CDR1 SGDLS, CDR2 YYNGEE. V was pared by 0 bases and J by 9 bases, with 7 bases between. The CDR3 region is CASSVVSGEQFF. The DNA of the CDR3 is TGTGCCAGCAGCGTAGTGTCGGGTGAGCAGTTCTTC.

The CDR3: CASRQGANTGELFF. The CDR3 coding sequence is TGTGCCAGTAGACAGGGAGCGAACACCGGGGAGCTGTTTTTT. The chain uses TRBV7-6 and TRBJ2-2; 7 positions match TRBD1. Germline values: CDR1 SGHVS, CDR2 FNYEAQ. With 9 bases clipped from V and 0 bases from J, the junction kept 4 bases outside the gene matches. The CDR3 consists of 14 residues.

This sequence joins TRBV5-1 and TRBJ2-7; D perhaps matches TRBD1 (6 bases). This CDR3 is built from 15 residues. Germline CDR1 reads SGHRS; CDR2 reads YFSETQ. V was trimmed by 0 bases and J by 3 bases, leaving 13 bases between them. CDR3 in amino acids: CASSLEGTSLYEQYF. The CDR3 DNA is TGCGCCAGCAGCTTGGAAGGGACATCCCTCTACGAGCAGTACTTC. The full variable domain, rest sourced from reference TRBV5-1 and TRBJ2-7, is KAGVTQTPRYLIKTRGQQVTLSCSPISGHRSVSWYQQTPGQGLQFLFEYFSETQRNKGNFPGRFSGRQFSNSRSEMNVSTLELGDSALYLCASSLEGTSLYEQYFGPGTRLTVT.

This clone was detected a few times. The V gene is TRBV2, the J gene TRBJ2-2; D may be TRBD2 (5 bases). There are 13 residues in the CDR3. Germline V gene data show CDR1 as SNHLY and CDR2 as FYNNEI. The V end was cut by 4 bases, the J end by 5 bases, with 8 bases between. This CDR3 reads CASSGRGTGELFF. CDR3 sequence (DNA): TGTGCCAGCAGTGGTCGGGGTACCGGGGAGCTGTTTTTT.

This sequence joins TRBV7-3 and TRBJ2-3; 10 nucleotides align to TRBD1. The CDR3 is made up of 17 amino acids. The junction had 11 bases not matched to a gene; V was cut back by 3 bases and J by 5 bases. Germline V gene lookup returns CDR1 SGHTA and CDR2 FQGTGA. CDR3 residues: CASSLGQGWFGGDTQYF. CDR3 DNA: TGTGCCAGCAGCTTGGGACAGGGGTGGTTCGGTGGAGATACGCAGTATTTT.

This clone was detected a few times. This chain connects TRBV5-1 to TRBJ1-2; D is unclear. The germline V and J ends were trimmed by 1 base and 2 bases, with 12 bases remaining between them. CDR1 is SGHRS, CDR2 YFSETQ, per germline. The CDR3 has 15 amino acids. The CDR3 sequence is CASSLTGPLNYGYTF. In DNA form, the CDR3 reads TGCGCCAGCAGCTTGACCGGTCCCCTCAACTATGGCTACACCTTC. Full variable domain (remainder filled in from reference TRBV5-1 and TRBJ1-2): KAGVTQTPRYLIKTRGQQVTLSCSPISGHRSVSWYQQTPGQGLQFLFEYFSETQRNKGNFPGRFSGRQFSNSRSEMNVSTLELGDSALYLCASSLTGPLNYGYTFGSGTRLTVV.

V and J are TRBV6-2 or TRBV6-3 and TRBJ1-1; TRBD1 is a possible D gene (6 bases). V lost 4 bases, J lost 1 base, and 13 bases lay in between. CDR1 MNHEY and CDR2 SVGEGT come from the germline V gene. The CDR3 length is 15 residues. This CDR3 is CASSSRADRNTEAFF. The CDR3 DNA follows: TGTGCCAGCAGTTCGAGAGCGGACAGGAACACTGAAGCTTTCTTT.

The chain joins TRBV6-1 to TRBJ2-1; 12 bases fit TRBD1. Germline V CDR1 and CDR2: MNHNS, SASEGT. Trimming at V came to 3 bases and at J to 8 bases, leaving 5 bases not matched to a gene. This CDR3 spans 15 amino acids. CDR3: CASSEGTGGSDEQFF. In DNA form, the CDR3 reads TGTGCCAGCAGTGAGGGGACAGGGGGCTCGGATGAGCAGTTCTTC.

This clone came up once. The chain joins TRBV7-9 to TRBJ1-6, with D possibly matching TRBD1 (5 bases). V lost 0 bases and J 1 base, leaving 10 bases between the germline ends. This CDR3 is built from 17 residues. The germline V gene has CDR1 SEHNR and CDR2 FQNEAQ (reference sequence). CDR3 region: CASSLAWGESYNSPLHF. DNA of the CDR3: TGTGCCAGCAGCTTAGCATGGGGGGAATCCTATAATTCACCCCTCCACTTT.

The chain has TRBV12-3 or TRBV12-4 and TRBJ2-5; TRBD2 is a possible D gene (5 bases). This CDR3 is built from 13 residues. V lost 6 bases and J 7 bases, leaving 15 bases between the germline ends. Here the CDR3 reads CASRSQRWGTQYF. The CDR3 DNA reads TGTGCCAGCAGGTCTCAGCGGTGGGGGACCCAGTACTTC.

This clone was seen a few times. V is TRBV6-2 or TRBV6-3 and J is TRBJ2-3; D might be TRBD1 (5 bases). Germline CDR1 reads MNHEY; CDR2 reads SVGEGT. The CDR3 is 15 amino acids. With 0 bases removed from V and 6 bases from J, the gap between germline ends came to 13 bases. CDR3 sequence (DNA): TGTGCCAGCAGTTACTCGCGACAGCGCGAGGATACGCAGTATTTT. It is translated as CASSYSRQREDTQYF.

The chain has TRBV5-1 and TRBJ2-3; TRBD2 matches 8 bases. The length of the CDR3 is 14 residues. Germline V CDR1 and CDR2: SGHRS, YFSETQ. The V segment lost 4 bases and the J segment 4 bases; nucleotides outside the gene matches: 5. Here the CDR3 reads CASSPSGGADTQYF. CDR3 nucleotide sequence: TGCGCCAGCAGCCCCAGCGGGGGTGCAGATACGCAGTATTTT. The full variable domain, its missing parts supplied by reference TRBV5-1 and TRBJ2-3, is KAGVTQTPRYLIKTRGQQVTLSCSPISGHRSVSWYQQTPGQGLQFLFEYFSETQRNKGNFPGRFSGRQFSNSRSEMNVSTLELGDSALYLCASSPSGGADTQYFGPGTRLTVL.

The chain combines TRBV5-1 with TRBJ1-5; D not certain. In germline, CDR1 is SGHRS, CDR2 YFSETQ. This CDR3 region has 15 residues. Between the trimmed V and J ends, which lost 1 base and 0 bases, there was a span of 8 bases. The CDR3 is CASSLNGNSNQPQHF. The CDR3 bases are TGCGCCAGCAGCTTGAACGGTAATAGCAATCAGCCCCAGCATTTT.

V gene TRBV18 combines with J gene TRBJ1-6; possibly TRBD1 for D (6 bases). The CDR3 consists of 16 residues. V was trimmed by 2 bases and J by 7 bases, leaving 15 bases between them. CDR1 is KGHSH, CDR2 LQKENI, per germline. The chain's CDR3 is CASSPLAGGENSPLHF. For the CDR3, the DNA is TGTGCCAGCTCACCATTGGCGGGGGGCGAGAATTCACCCCTCCACTTT. Filled out from reference TRBV18 and TRBJ1-6, the complete variable domain reads NAGVMQNPRHLVRRRGQEARLRCSPMKGHSHVYWYRQLPEEGLKFMVYLQKENIIDESGMPKERFSAEFPKEGPSILRIQQVVRGDSAAYFCASSPLAGGENSPLHFGNGTRLTVT.

V gene TRBV18 combines with J gene TRBJ1-1; no firm D call. V shed 6 bases and J shed 5 bases, with 10 bases lying between them. The CDR3 spans 12 residues. Germline CDR1 KGHSH, CDR2 LQKENI. The CDR3 coding sequence is TGTGCCAGCTCGAAACCGGGGACTGAAGCTTTCTTT. Encoded protein: CASSKPGTEAFF.

The count of this clone is one. The chain couples TRBV19 to TRBJ1-3; the match to TRBD1 covers 8 bases. V dropped 5 bases and J dropped 0; count of bases not matched to a gene: 6. Germline-derived CDR1 and CDR2 are LNHDA and SQIVND (reference sequence). The CDR3 extends over 16 amino acids. As DNA, the CDR3 is TGTGCCAGTAGTCGGGACAGGCAACCCTCTGGAAACACCATATATTTT. Translated, it gives CASSRDRQPSGNTIYF.

In its sample, this clone was seen once. This rearrangement joins TRBV19 to TRBJ1-1, with no clear D. The V and J ends lost 3 bases and 1 base respectively, with 12 bases between them. Germline loops: CDR1 LNHDA, CDR2 SQIVND (reference sequence). This CDR3 is 15 amino acids long. The CDR3 bases are TGTGCCAGTAGTATCCAGGATTCGCGGAACACTGAAGCTTTCTTT. Amino acids: CASSIQDSRNTEAFF.

The CDR3 region has the DNA TGTGCCAGCACAGATCAATTAGCGGCGGGGGCCGACACCGGGGAGCTGTTTTTT. It encodes CASTDQLAAGADTGELFF. The chain is built from TRBV25-1 and TRBJ2-2; tentatively, D is TRBD2 (7 bases). The CDR3 covers 18 residues. Trimming took off 7 bases at V and 3 bases at J, with 24 bases between the two ends. Germline loops: CDR1 MGHDK, CDR2 SYGVNS.

V and J are TRBV12-3 or TRBV12-4 and TRBJ2-7, with a possible D match to TRBD1 (5 bases). With 9 bases removed from V and 3 bases from J, the gap between germline ends came to 15 bases. This CDR3 contains 13 residues. In DNA, the CDR3 is TGTGCCAGTTCTGTGGGCAGGGTCTACGAGCAGTACTTC. This translates into CASSVGRVYEQYF.

The chain has TRBV3-1 (or the pseudogene TRBV3-2) and TRBJ1-6, with D unclear. V lost 2 bases and J lost 2, with 7 bases in between. The CDR3 loop spans 15 amino acids. Germline V lookup: CDR1 LGHDT, CDR2 YNNKEL (reference sequence). The CDR3 protein is CASSQPGTYNSPLHF. In DNA, the CDR3 is TGTGCCAGCAGCCAACCCGGGACCTATAATTCACCCCTCCACTTT.